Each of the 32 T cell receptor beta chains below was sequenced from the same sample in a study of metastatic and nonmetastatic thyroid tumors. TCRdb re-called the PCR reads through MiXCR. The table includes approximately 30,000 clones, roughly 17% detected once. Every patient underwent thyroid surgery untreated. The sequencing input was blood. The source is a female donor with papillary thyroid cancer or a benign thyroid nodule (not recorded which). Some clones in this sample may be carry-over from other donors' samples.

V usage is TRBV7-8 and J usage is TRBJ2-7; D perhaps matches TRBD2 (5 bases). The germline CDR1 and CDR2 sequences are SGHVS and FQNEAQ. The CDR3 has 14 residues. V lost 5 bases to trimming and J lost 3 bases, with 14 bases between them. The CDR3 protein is CASSPSPDYYEQYF. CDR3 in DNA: TGTGCCAGCAGCCCTAGCCCCGACTACTACGAGCAGTACTTC.

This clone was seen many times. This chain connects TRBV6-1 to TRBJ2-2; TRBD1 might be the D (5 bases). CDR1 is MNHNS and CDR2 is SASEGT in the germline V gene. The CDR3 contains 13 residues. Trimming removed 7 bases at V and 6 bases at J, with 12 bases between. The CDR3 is CASTGPIPGELFF. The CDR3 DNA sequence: TGTGCCAGCACAGGGCCTATCCCCGGGGAGCTGTTTTTT.

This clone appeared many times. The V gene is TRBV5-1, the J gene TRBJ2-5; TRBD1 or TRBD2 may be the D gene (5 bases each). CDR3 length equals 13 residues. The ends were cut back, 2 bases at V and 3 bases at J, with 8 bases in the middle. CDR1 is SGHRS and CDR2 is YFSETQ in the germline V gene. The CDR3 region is CASSFGDEETQYF. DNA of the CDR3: TGCGCCAGCAGCTTTGGGGACGAAGAGACCCAGTACTTC.

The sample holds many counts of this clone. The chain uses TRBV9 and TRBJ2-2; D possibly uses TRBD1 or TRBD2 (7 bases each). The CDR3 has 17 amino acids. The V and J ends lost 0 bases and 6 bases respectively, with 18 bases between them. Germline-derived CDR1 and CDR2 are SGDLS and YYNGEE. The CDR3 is CASSVAPKQGRAGELFF. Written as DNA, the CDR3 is TGTGCCAGCAGCGTAGCTCCAAAACAGGGGAGGGCCGGGGAGCTGTTTTTT.

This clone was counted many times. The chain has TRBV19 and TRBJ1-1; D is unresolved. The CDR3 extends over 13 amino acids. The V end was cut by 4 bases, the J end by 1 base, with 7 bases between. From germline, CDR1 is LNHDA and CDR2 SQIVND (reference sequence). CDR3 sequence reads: CASSKRSNTEAFF. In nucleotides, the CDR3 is TGTGCCAGTAGTAAACGGTCGAACACTGAAGCTTTCTTT.

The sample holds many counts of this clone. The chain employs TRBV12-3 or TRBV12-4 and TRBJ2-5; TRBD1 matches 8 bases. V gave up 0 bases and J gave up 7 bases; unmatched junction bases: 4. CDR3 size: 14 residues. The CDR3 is CASSLATGARTQYF. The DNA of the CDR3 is TGTGCCAGCAGTTTAGCGACAGGGGCGCGGACCCAGTACTTC.

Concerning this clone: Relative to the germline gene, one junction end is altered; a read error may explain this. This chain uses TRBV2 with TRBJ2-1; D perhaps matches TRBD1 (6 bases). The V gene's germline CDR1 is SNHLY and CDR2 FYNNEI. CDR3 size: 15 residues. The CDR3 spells CANSGGWCSYNEQFF. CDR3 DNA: TGTGCCAACAGTGGGGGCTGGTGCTCCTACAATGAGCAGTTCTTC.

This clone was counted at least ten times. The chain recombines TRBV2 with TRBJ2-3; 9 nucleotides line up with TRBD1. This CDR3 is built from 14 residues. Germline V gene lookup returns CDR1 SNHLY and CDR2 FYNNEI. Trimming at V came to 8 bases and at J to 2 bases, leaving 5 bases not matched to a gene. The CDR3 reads CASSRTGVTDTQYF. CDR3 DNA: TGTGCCAGCTCAAGGACAGGGGTCACAGATACGCAGTATTTT.

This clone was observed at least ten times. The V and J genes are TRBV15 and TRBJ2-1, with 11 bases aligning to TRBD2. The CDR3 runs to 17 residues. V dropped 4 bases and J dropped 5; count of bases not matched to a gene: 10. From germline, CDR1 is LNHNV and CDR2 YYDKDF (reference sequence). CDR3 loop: CATSMGGTSGLHNEQFF. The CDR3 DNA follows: TGTGCCACCAGCATGGGCGGGACTAGCGGCCTTCACAATGAGCAGTTCTTC.

The DNA for the CDR3 is TGTGCCAGCAGTTACTCCCTTTCGCGCCGACTAGCGGGACCCACAGATACGCAGTATTTT. The encoded protein is CASSYSLSRRLAGPTDTQYF. V and J are TRBV6-2 or TRBV6-3 and TRBJ2-3, with 11 bases matching TRBD2. Looked up from germline, CDR1 is MNHEY and CDR2 is SVGEGT. This CDR3 is 20 amino acids long. J was trimmed by 2 bases and V by 0 bases; bases with no gene match: 13.

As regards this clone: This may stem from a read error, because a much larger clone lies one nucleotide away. The CDR3 is CASSRVGGPNEQFF. The CDR3 DNA is TGTGCCAGCAGCCGAGTGGGAGGGCCCAATGAGCAGTTCTTC. The chain carries TRBV3-1 and TRBJ2-1, with TRBD2 identical over 7 bases. Germline V gene sequence: CDR1 LGHDT, CDR2 YNNKEL (reference sequence). This CDR3 contains 14 residues. With 4 bases clipped from V and 6 bases from J, the junction kept 6 bases outside the gene matches.

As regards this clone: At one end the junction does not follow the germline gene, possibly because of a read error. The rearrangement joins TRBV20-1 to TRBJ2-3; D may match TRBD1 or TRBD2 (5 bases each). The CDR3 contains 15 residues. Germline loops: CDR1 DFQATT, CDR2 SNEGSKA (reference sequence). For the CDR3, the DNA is TGCAGTGCTAGACAGCTAGCCGCTAGCACAGGTACGCAGTATTTT. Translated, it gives CSARQLAASTGTQYF.

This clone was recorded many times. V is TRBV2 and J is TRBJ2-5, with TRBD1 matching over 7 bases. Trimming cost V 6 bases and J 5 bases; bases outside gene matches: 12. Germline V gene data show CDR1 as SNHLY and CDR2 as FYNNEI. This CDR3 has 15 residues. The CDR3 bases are TGTGCCAGCAGAAGAGACAGGGTAGCGTCGGAGACCCAGTACTTC. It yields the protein CASRRDRVASETQYF.

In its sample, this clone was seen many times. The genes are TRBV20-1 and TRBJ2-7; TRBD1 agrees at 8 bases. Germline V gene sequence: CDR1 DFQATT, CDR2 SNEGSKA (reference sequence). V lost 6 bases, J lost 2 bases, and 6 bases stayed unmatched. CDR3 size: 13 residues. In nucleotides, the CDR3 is TGCAGTGCGGAAACGGACAGGGCCTACGAGCAGTACTTC. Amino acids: CSAETDRAYEQYF.

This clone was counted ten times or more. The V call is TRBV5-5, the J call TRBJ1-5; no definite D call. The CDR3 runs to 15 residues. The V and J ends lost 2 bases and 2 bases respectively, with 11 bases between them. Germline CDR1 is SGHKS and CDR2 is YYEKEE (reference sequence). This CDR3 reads CASSFESLGNQPQHF. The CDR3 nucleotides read TGTGCCAGCAGCTTCGAATCGTTAGGCAATCAGCCCCAGCATTTT.

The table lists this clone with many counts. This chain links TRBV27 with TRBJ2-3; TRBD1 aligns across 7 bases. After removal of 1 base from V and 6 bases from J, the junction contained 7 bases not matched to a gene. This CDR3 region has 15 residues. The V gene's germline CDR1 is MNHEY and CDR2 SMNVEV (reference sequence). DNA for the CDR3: TGTGCCAGCAGTTTATTAGGGGGCATGTTTGATACGCAGTATTTT. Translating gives CASSLLGGMFDTQYF.

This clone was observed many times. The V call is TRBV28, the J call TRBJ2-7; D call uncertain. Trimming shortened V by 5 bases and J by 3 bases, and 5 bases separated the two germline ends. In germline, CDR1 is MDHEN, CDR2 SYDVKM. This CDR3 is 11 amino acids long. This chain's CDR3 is CASSRNYEQYF. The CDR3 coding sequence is TGTGCCAGCAGTCGTAACTACGAGCAGTACTTC. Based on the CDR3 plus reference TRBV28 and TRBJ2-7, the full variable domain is DVKVTQSSRYLVKRTGEKVFLECVQDMDHENMFWYRQDPGLGLRLIYFSYDVKMKEKGDIPEGYSVSREKKERFSLILESASTNQTSMYLCASSRNYEQYFGPGTRLTVT.

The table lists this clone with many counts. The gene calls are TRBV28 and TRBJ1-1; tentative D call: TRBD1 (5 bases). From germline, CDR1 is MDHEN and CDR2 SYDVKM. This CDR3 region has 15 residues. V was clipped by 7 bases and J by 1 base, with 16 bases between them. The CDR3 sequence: CASTKGGVGNTEAFF. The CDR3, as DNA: TGTGCCAGCACCAAGGGAGGGGTGGGGAACACTGAAGCTTTCTTT. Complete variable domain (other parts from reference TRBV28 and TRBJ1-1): DVKVTQSSRYLVKRTGEKVFLECVQDMDHENMFWYRQDPGLGLRLIYFSYDVKMKEKGDIPEGYSVSREKKERFSLILESASTNQTSMYLCASTKGGVGNTEAFFGQGTRLTVV.

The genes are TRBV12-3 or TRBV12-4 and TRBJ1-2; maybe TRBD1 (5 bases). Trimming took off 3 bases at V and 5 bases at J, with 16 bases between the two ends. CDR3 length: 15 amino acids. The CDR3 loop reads CASSFREGRGYGYTF. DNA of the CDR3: TGTGCCAGCAGTTTTCGGGAGGGGAGAGGTTATGGCTACACCTTC.

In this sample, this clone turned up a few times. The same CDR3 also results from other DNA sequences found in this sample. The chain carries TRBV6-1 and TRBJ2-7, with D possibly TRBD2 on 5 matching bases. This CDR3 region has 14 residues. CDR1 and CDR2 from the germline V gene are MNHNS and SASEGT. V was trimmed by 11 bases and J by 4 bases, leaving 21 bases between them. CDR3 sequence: CAARGSSGGYEQYF. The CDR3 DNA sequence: TGTGCCGCACGAGGGTCTTCAGGTGGATACGAGCAGTACTTC.

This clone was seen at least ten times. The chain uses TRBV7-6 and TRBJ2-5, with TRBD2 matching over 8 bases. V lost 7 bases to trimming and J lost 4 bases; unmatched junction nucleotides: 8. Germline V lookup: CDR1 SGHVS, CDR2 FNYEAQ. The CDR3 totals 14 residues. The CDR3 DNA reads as TGTGCCAGCAACACGGGGGGGGCCTTAGAGACCCAGTACTTC. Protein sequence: CASNTGGALETQYF.

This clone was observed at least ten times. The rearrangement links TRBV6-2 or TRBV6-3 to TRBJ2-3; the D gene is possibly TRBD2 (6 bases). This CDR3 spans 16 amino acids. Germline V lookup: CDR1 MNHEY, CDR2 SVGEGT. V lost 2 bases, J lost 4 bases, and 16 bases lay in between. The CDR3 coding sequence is TGTGCCAGCAGTTACGTCCTAGCGAGAGGGGCAGATACGCAGTATTTT. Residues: CASSYVLARGADTQYF.

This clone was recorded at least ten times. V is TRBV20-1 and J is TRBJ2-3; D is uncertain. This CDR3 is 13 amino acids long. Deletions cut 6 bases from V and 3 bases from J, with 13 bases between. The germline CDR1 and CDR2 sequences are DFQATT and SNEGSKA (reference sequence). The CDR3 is CSAAIVGTDTQYF. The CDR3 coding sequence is TGCAGTGCCGCGATAGTGGGGACAGATACGCAGTATTTT.

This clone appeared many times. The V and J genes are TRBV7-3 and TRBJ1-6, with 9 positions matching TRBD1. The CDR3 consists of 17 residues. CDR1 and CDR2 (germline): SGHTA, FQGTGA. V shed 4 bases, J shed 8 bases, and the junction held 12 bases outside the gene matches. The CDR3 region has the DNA TGTGCCAGCAGCTCCCCGGGGGACAGGGTAATTTATTCACCCCTCCACTTT. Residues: CASSSPGDRVIYSPLHF.

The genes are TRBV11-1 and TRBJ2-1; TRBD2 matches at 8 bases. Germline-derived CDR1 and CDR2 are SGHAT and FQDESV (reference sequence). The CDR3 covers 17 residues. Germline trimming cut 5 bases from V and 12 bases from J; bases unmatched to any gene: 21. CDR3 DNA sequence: TGTGCCAGCAGCCCACACTCGGCGGGACTAGAGGGAGGGGGGCAGTTCTTC. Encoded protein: CASSPHSAGLEGGGQFF.

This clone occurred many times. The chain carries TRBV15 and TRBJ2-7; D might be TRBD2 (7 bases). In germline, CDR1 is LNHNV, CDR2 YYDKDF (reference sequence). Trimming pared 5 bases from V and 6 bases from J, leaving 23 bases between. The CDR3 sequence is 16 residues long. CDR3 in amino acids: CATSFQGGTKIREQYF. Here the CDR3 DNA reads TGTGCCACCAGCTTCCAGGGAGGGACAAAGATCCGCGAGCAGTACTTC.

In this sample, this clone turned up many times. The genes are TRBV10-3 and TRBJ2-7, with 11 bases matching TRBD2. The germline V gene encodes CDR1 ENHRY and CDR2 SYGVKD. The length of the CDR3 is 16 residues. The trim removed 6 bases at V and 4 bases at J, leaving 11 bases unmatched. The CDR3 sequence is CAIRTPTSGSRYEQYF. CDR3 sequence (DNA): TGTGCCATCAGGACTCCTACTAGCGGGAGTCGGTACGAGCAGTACTTC.

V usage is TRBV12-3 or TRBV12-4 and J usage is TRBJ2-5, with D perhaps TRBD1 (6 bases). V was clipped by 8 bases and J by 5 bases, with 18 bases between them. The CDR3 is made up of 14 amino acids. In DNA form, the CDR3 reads TGTGCCAGCCTACAGGGCGGTAGCGTGGAGACCCAGTACTTC. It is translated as CASLQGGSVETQYF.

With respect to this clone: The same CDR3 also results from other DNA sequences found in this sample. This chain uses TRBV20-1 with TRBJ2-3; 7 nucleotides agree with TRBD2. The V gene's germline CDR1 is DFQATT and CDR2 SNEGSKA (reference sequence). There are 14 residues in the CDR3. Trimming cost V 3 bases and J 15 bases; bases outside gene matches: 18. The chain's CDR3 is CSASGRGSTDTQYF. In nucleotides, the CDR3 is TGCAGTGCTAGTGGTCGCGGGAGCACAGATACTCAATATTTT.

The chain's CDR3 is CASRGGTNRETQYF. The CDR3 bases are TGCGCCAGCAGAGGGGGGACGAATCGAGAGACCCAGTACTTC. This chain connects TRBV4-1 to TRBJ2-5, with D perhaps being TRBD1 or TRBD2 (6 bases each). Trimming removed 6 bases from V and 4 bases from J, with 15 bases in between. The CDR3 has 14 amino acids. The germline V gene encodes CDR1 MGHRA and CDR2 YSYEKL.

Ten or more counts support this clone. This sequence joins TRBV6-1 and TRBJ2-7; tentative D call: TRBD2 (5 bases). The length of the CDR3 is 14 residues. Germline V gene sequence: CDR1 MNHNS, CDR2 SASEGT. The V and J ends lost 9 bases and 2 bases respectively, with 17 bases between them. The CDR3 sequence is CASREPKRTYEQYF. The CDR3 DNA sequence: TGTGCCAGTAGGGAGCCCAAGAGAACCTACGAGCAGTACTTC.

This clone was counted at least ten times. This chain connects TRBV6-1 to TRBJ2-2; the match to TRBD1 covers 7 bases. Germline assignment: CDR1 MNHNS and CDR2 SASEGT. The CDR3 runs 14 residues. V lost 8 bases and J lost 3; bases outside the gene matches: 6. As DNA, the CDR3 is TGTGCCAGCCGAGGGACAGTGGACACCGGGGAGCTGTTTTTT. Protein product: CASRGTVDTGELFF.